What follows describes a single T cell receptor delta chain. The target antigen is unknown. The CDR3 loop spans 23 amino acids. V was pared by 1 base and J by 1 base, with 22 bases of the junction left unmatched. Germline CDR1 is TSWWSYY and CDR2 is QGS. These data are taken from a study of Vδ1+ human thymocytes. Sequences come from RNA converted to cDNA by reverse transcription. CDR3 amplicons came from multiplex PCR with pooled V-gene forward and constant-region reverse primers. TCRdb reanalysed the multiplex PCR reads with CATT. The data hold under 85,000 delta-chain clones, with about 35% observed a single time. General study results and limits: Unlike peripheral blood Vdelta1+ controls, thymic delta-chain sequences included about 20% Vdelta2 and few Vdelta3. TRG sequences recurred across donors, whereas TRD sequences stayed essentially private. Highly polyclonal TRG and TRD repertoires with Gaussian CDR3 length distributions appeared in thymus.

This TCR came from a boy younger than two who had congenital heart surgery. The sequenced material came from Vdelta1+ gamma-delta thymocytes from the thymus. The subset denotes: FACS-sorted CD3+ TCRalphabeta- TCRVdelta1+ TCRVdelta2- thymocytes. V usage is TRDV1 and J usage is TRDJ1; 12 nucleotides line up with TRDD3. The chain's CDR3 is CALGEHTTSPHWGILAGTDKLIF. The CDR3 coding sequence is TGTGCTCTTGGGGAACACACTACGAGTCCCCACTGGGGGATACTGGCAGGCACCGATAAACTCATCTTT.